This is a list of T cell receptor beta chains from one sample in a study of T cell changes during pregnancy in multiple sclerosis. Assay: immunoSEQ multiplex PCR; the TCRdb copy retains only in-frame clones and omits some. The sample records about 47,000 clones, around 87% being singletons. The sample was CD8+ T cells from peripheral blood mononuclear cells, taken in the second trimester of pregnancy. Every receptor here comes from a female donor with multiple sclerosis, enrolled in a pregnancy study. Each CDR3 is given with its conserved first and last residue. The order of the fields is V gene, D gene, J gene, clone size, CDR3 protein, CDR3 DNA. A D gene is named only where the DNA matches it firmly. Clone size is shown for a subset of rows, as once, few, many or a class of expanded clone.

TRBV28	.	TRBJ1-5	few	CASSLGLRGNQPQHF	TGTGCCAGCAGCTTAGGGCTACGAGGGAATCAGCCCCAGCATTTT
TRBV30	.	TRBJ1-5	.	CAWSVSFRQPQHF	TGTGCCTGGAGTGTTAGCTTTCGTCAGCCCCAGCATTTT
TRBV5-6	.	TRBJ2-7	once	CASSSTSGAAYEQYF	TGTGCCAGCAGCTCCACCTCCGGAGCGGCCTACGAGCAGTACTTC
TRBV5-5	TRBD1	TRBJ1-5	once	CASRLGQGMHQPQHF	TGTGCCAGCAGACTCGGACAGGGTATGCATCAGCCCCAGCATTTT
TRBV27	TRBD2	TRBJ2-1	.	CASSLEGWGGDNEQFF	TGTGCCAGCAGCTTAGAGGGGTGGGGGGGGGACAATGAGCAGTTCTTC
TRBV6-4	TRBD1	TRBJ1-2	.	CASRQTGTGDYYGYTF	TGTGCCAGCAGACAAACCGGGACAGGGGATTACTATGGCTACACCTTC
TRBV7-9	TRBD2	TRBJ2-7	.	CASSSSGITYEQYF	TGTGCCAGCAGCTCTAGCGGAATTACCTACGAGCAGTACTTC
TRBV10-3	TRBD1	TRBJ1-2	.	CAISDLDEGQDYGYTF	TGTGCCATCAGTGACCTAGACGAGGGACAGGACTATGGCTACACCTTC
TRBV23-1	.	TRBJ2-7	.	CASRHREGTYEQYF	TGCGCCAGCAGACACAGGGAGGGGACCTACGAGCAGTACTTC
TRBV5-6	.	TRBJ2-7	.	CASSYNLDVTGKVYEQYF	TGTGCCAGCAGCTACAATTTAGACGTCACCGGGAAGGTCTACGAGCAGTACTTC
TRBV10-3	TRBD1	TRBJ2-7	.	CAIRDRDSYEQYF	TGTGCCATCAGGGACAGGGATTCCTACGAGCAGTACTTC
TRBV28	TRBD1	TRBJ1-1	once	CASSLEQGYTEAFF	TGTGCCAGCAGTTTAGAACAGGGGTACACTGAAGCTTTCTTT
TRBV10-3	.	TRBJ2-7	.	CAISEAVALYEQYF	TGTGCCATCAGTGAGGCGGTTGCCCTGTACGAGCAGTACTTC
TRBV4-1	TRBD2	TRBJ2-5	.	CASSQDAAGEETQYF	TGCGCCAGCAGCCAAGATGCAGCGGGGGAAGAGACCCAGTACTTC
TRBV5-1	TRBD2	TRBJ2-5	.	CASSASGGAGETQYF	TGCGCCAGCAGTGCGAGCGGGGGGGCGGGAGAGACCCAGTACTTC
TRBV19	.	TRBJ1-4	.	CASSPPTGVLNEKLFF	TGTGCCAGTAGTCCCCCAACCGGGGTGCTAAATGAAAAACTGTTTTTT
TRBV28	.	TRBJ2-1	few	CASRPPGGSNEQFF	TGTGCCAGCAGACCCCCAGGGGGGTCAAATGAGCAGTTCTTC
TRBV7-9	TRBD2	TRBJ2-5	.	CASSPAGRGGPETQYF	TGTGCCAGCAGCCCGGCGGGGCGGGGGGGCCCGGAGACCCAGTACTTC
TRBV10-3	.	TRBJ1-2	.	CAITTGRGYTF	TGTGCCATCACTACAGGACGGGGCTACACCTTC